This TCR beta chain emerged from a study of T cells in Graves' hyperthyroidism and ophthalmopathy. As for the study in general: Specimen type is peripheral blood, collected at initial diagnosis prior to any treatment.

CDR3 length: 18 residues. Trimming shortened V by 3 bases and J by 2 bases, and 23 bases separated the two germline ends. CDR1 is DFQATT, CDR2 SNEGSKA, per germline (reference sequence). The diagnostic basis comprised clinical symptoms, serum thyroxine and TRAb, thyroid ultrasound and orbital computed tomography. This clonotype was seen repeatedly, ten times or more. As yet, its antigen is unknown. What was amplified from RNA transcripts were TCR beta CDR3 regions. The HTBI primer set served for first-round RT-PCR of the TCR CDR3. A single record per CDR3 protein comes from TCRdb applying MiXCR to the multiplex PCR reads. The sample includes 550,000 to 700,000 distinct CDR3 sequences, under 15% of them seen just once. Study-wide results and limits: Ophthalmopathy and stable hyperthyroidism were separated by a 13 V-J model.

Material for sequencing was blood. V gene TRBV20-1 combines with J gene TRBJ2-4; D gene ambiguous. The TCR was taken from a woman between 40 and 50 years old with Graves' ophthalmopathy. CDR3 coding DNA: TGCAGTGCTAGCGCCGGGCTCGAGTTATGGTTTCCCAAAAACATTCAGTACTTC. This gives the protein CSASAGLELWFPKNIQYF.